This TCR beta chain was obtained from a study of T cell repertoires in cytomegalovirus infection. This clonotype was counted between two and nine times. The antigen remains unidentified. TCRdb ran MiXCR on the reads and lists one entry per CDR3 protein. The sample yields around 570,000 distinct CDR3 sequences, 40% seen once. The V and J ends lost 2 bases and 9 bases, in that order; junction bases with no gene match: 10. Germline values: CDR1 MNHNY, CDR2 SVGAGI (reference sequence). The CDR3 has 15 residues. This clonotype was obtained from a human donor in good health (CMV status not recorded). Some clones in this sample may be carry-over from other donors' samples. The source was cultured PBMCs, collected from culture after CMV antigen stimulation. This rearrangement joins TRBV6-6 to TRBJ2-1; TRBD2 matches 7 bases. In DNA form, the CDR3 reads TGTGCCAGCAGTTACACGGCTAGCGGAGCCGGTGAGCAGTTCTTC. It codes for CASSYTASGAGEQFF.